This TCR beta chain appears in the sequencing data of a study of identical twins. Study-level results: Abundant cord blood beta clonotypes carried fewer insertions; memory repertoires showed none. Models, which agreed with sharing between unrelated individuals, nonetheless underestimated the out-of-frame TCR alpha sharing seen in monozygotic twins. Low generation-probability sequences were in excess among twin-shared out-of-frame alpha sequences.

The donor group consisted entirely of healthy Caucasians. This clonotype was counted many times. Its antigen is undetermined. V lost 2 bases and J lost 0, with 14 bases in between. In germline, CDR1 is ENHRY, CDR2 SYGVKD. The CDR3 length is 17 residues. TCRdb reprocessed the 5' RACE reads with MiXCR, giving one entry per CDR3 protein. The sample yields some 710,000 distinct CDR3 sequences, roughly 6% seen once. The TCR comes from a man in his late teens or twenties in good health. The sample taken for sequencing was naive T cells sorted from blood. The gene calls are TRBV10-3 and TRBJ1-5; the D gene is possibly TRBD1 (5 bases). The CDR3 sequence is CAISETQGAYSNQPQHF. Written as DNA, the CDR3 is TGTGCCATCAGTGAGACCCAAGGGGCCTATAGCAATCAGCCCCAGCATTTT.